The present T cell receptor beta chain was sequenced within a study of blood T cell repertoires in COVID-19. Study context: Acute and convalescent COVID-19 samples came from the United States, Italy and Spain. In each case, the material was cDNA or gDNA derived from T cells, B-cell-depleted T cells, or PBMCs.

V dropped 4 bases and J dropped 5 bases, with 14 bases sitting between them. Per the germline V gene, CDR1 is MGHRA and CDR2 is YSYEKL. CDR3 length: 15 residues. In this sample, this clone turned up once. Per the original methods: Using reference gene primer amplification, nucleated cell counts were estimated. Only in-frame clones appear in the TCRdb table, and some are missing; sequencing was by immunoSEQ multiplex PCR. The D gene and trimming were derived from the DNA, and the V and J assignments and clone size from that table. This sample has over 150,000 clones, with about 88% found just once. This chain uses TRBV4-1 with TRBJ2-2, with D perhaps matching TRBD1 (5 bases). This TCR was sampled from a man younger than 35 who had recovered from COVID-19. Sequencing used peripheral blood. For the CDR3, the DNA is TGCGCCAGCAGCCCCCCCCCAGGGCGGACCGGGGAGCTGTTTTTT. This translates into CASSPPPGRTGELFF.